The 22 T cell receptor beta chains below come from one sample, sequenced in a study of lymphopenia after photon versus proton radiotherapy. Sequencing used immunoSEQ multiplex PCR; TCRdb keeps in-frame clones, though not all of them. This table has about 26,000 clones, over 80% appearing once. The source was peripheral blood, collected from a patient treated with photon-based radiotherapy. These receptor sequences come from a woman aged 45-65 years with pancreatic cancer.

The chain links TRBV7-2 to TRBJ2-5; 7 bases are a match to TRBD1. Germline V gene sequence: CDR1 SGHTA, CDR2 FQGNSA. The length of the CDR3 is 15 residues. V was clipped by 2 bases and J by 2 bases; unmatched bases: 5. CDR3 bases: TGTGCCAGCAGCTTATTCGGCAGGGGGCAAGAGACCCAGTACTTC. It encodes CASSLFGRGQETQYF.

J is TRBJ2-7 and V is TRBV6-1, with D unclear. Germline-derived CDR1 and CDR2 are MNHNS and SASEGT. Trimming took 1 base from V and 2 from J, leaving 12 bases between them. This CDR3 is built from 15 residues. The CDR3 DNA reads as TGTGCCAGCAGTGAAGGTGCTAACAGCCCCTACGAGCAGTACTTC. It translates to CASSEGANSPYEQYF.

The chain combines TRBV5-4 with TRBJ1-2, with D hard to call. The CDR3 contains 14 residues. Trimming took 3 bases from V and 0 from J, leaving 9 bases between them. Germline CDR1 SGHNT, CDR2 YYREEE (reference sequence). The CDR3 nucleotides are TGTGCCAGCAGCTATGTGGAGGCTAACTATGGCTACACCTTC. It codes for CASSYVEANYGYTF. Complete variable domain (other parts from reference TRBV5-4 and TRBJ1-2): ETGVTQSPTHLIKTRGQQVTLRCSSQSGHNTVSWYQQALGQGPQFIFQYYREEENGRGNFPPRFSGLQFPNYSSELNVNALELDDSALYLCASSYVEANYGYTFGSGTRLTVV.

This clone was counted a few times. The J gene is TRBJ2-6, the V gene TRBV6-6, with D unresolved. The CDR3 consists of 16 residues. The germline V and J ends were trimmed by 8 bases and 0 bases, with 14 bases remaining between them. The germline CDR1 and CDR2 sequences are MNHNY and SVGAGI (reference sequence). The CDR3 spells CASRRTADSGANVLTF. The CDR3 DNA follows: TGTGCCAGCCGCAGGACGGCCGACTCTGGGGCCAACGTCCTGACTTTC.

As DNA, the CDR3 is TGTGCCAGCAGCTTAAGCAGCGGTCGGACCGGGGAGCTGTTTTTT. Translating it yields CASSLSSGRTGELFF. The chain recombines TRBV5-4 with TRBJ2-2; D is perhaps TRBD2 (5 bases). The length of the CDR3 is 15 residues. Germline CDR1 is SGHNT and CDR2 is YYREEE (reference sequence). V was cut by 2 bases and J by 5 bases, with 13 bases left in between.

The chain recombines TRBV19 with TRBJ2-2, with 9 positions matching TRBD2. After removal of 3 bases from V and 2 bases from J, the junction contained 1 base not matched to a gene. In germline, CDR1 is LNHDA, CDR2 SQIVND (reference sequence). This CDR3 comprises 15 residues. The CDR3: CASSILAGNTGELFF. In DNA form, the CDR3 reads TGTGCCAGTAGTATCCTAGCGGGAAACACCGGGGAGCTGTTTTTT.

The rearrangement links TRBV6-5 to TRBJ1-4; no firm D call. V lost 0 bases, J lost 7 bases, and 12 bases lay in between. CDR1 is MNHEY and CDR2 is SVGAGI in the germline V gene. The CDR3 totals 15 residues. CDR3 in amino acids: CASSYSGVFSEKLFF. The CDR3, as DNA: TGTGCCAGCAGTTACTCCGGGGTTTTTTCTGAAAAACTGTTTTTT.

V usage is TRBV20-1 and J usage is TRBJ1-2, with D hard to call. Germline CDR1 and CDR2: DFQATT and SNEGSKA (reference sequence). V dropped 1 base and J dropped 6 bases, with 3 bases sitting between them. The length of the CDR3 is 10 residues. CDR3 residues: CSARADGYTF. Written as DNA, the CDR3 is TGCAGTGCTAGAGCAGATGGCTACACCTTC.

The V call is TRBV4-3, the J call TRBJ2-1; 9 positions agree with TRBD1. This CDR3 comprises 16 residues. Germline CDR1 reads LGHNA; CDR2 reads YSLEER. The trim removed 4 bases at V and 8 bases at J, leaving 12 bases unmatched. Here the CDR3 DNA reads TGCGCCAGCAGCCGTTCCCGGGACAGGGAAAAATATGAGCAGTTCTTC. Protein sequence: CASSRSRDREKYEQFF.

This clone was observed a handful of times. The chain joins TRBV10-3 to TRBJ2-3, with 8 nucleotides matching TRBD2. V gave up 6 bases and J gave up 6 bases; unmatched junction bases: 11. The CDR3 length is 15 residues. Germline loops: CDR1 ENHRY, CDR2 SYGVKD. The CDR3 reads CAIRASGRQGDTQYF. The CDR3 nucleotides read TGTGCCATCAGGGCTAGCGGGCGCCAGGGGGATACGCAGTATTTT.

The chain employs TRBV9 and TRBJ2-2; D is unclear. The germline gives CDR1 SGDLS, CDR2 YYNGEE. The ends were cut back, 2 bases at V and 4 bases at J, with 9 bases in the middle. This CDR3 has 14 amino acids. CDR3 residues: CASSVQAATGELFF. The CDR3 coding sequence is TGTGCCAGCAGCGTGCAGGCGGCCACCGGGGAGCTGTTTTTT.

This clone occurred a few times. The chain carries TRBV29-1 and TRBJ2-7; D may match TRBD1 or TRBD2 (5 bases each). The V end lost 5 bases, the J end lost 2 bases, and 16 bases lay between the germline ends. CDR3 length: 14 residues. In germline, CDR1 is SQVTM, CDR2 ANQGSEA. CDR3 in DNA: TGCAGCGTTCAAGGGGACCCCGGGGCCTACGAGCAGTACTTC. This sequence encodes CSVQGDPGAYEQYF.

V gene TRBV6-5 combines with J gene TRBJ1-4; tentative D call: TRBD1 (5 bases). Per germline, CDR1 MNHEY and CDR2 SVGAGI. The CDR3 contains 14 residues. Trimming took off 3 bases at V and 11 bases at J, with 16 bases between the two ends. CDR3 region: CASSYRGEMQKLFF. CDR3 coding DNA: TGTGCCAGCAGTTATCGGGGGGAGATGCAGAAACTGTTTTTT.

The J gene is TRBJ1-4, the V gene TRBV7-9, with D unresolved. This CDR3 comprises 16 residues. V gave up 0 bases and J gave up 8 bases, with 16 bases separating them. Germline CDR1 reads SEHNR; CDR2 reads FQNEAQ (reference sequence). For the CDR3, the DNA is TGTGCCAGCAGCTTAGCGTCATCAGGATACGACGAAAAACTGTTTTTT. Amino acid sequence: CASSLASSGYDEKLFF.

The V call is TRBV5-6, the J call TRBJ1-5, with D hard to call. Germline-derived CDR1 and CDR2 are SGHDT and YYEEEE. There are 16 residues in the CDR3. Trimming pared 2 bases from V and 1 base from J, leaving 13 bases between. The CDR3 protein is CASSFWGWASNQPQHF. The CDR3 DNA follows: TGTGCCAGCAGCTTCTGGGGTTGGGCGAGCAATCAGCCCCAGCATTTT.

The chain uses TRBV5-1 and TRBJ2-6; D unresolved. CDR1 is SGHRS and CDR2 is YFSETQ in the germline V gene. This CDR3 spans 16 amino acids. With 4 bases removed from V and 0 bases from J, the gap between germline ends came to 11 bases. In nucleotides, the CDR3 is TGCGCCAGCAGCGGAATTGACAACTCTGGGGCCAACGTCCTGACTTTC. This sequence encodes CASSGIDNSGANVLTF.

V and J are TRBV9 and TRBJ2-3, with D possibly being TRBD1 (6 bases). V was pared by 0 bases and J by 1 base, with 15 bases between. The germline V gene has CDR1 SGDLS and CDR2 YYNGEE. CDR3 length equals 17 residues. The CDR3 region has the DNA TGTGCCAGCAGCGTAGGCCTCAGGGGCGGTGGCACAGATACGCAGTATTTT. Protein product: CASSVGLRGGGTDTQYF.

DNA of the CDR3: TGTGCCAGCAGCCCTTCCCCGACAGGGGGGACAGAAGCTTTCTTT. This encodes CASSPSPTGGTEAFF. The chain joins TRBV7-9 to TRBJ1-1; 9 positions match TRBD1. CDR1 is SEHNR and CDR2 is FQNEAQ in the germline V gene (reference sequence). Unmatched junction bases numbered 12, after V lost 5 bases and J lost 8 bases. The CDR3 extends over 15 amino acids.

This chain joins TRBV28 and TRBJ1-3; D possibly corresponds to TRBD1 (6 bases). The CDR3 is 16 amino acids. Deletions cut 2 bases from V and 1 base from J, with 12 bases between. Germline loops: CDR1 MDHEN, CDR2 SYDVKM. The DNA of the CDR3 is TGTGCCAGCAGTTTACAGGGGTCCCATTCTGGAAACACCATATATTTT. This encodes CASSLQGSHSGNTIYF.

In nucleotides, the CDR3 is TGTGCCAGCAGCCGGGACTACTCCTACGAGCAGTACTTC. This gives the protein CASSRDYSYEQYF. This chain links TRBV5-4 with TRBJ2-7; 7 nucleotides line up with TRBD2. The CDR3 consists of 13 residues. J was trimmed by 0 bases and V by 4 bases; bases with no gene match: 1. Germline V CDR1 and CDR2: SGHNT, YYREEE (reference sequence).

The sample holds a few counts of this clone. The J gene is TRBJ1-1, the V gene TRBV4-1, with unresolved D. Trimming stripped 0 bases from V and 5 bases from J, with 10 bases between. Germline lookup yields CDR1 MGHRA and CDR2 YSYEKL. This CDR3 spans 14 amino acids. The CDR3 DNA is TGCGCCAGCAGCCAAGACCCAGCGGGAACTGAAGCTTTCTTT. This sequence encodes CASSQDPAGTEAFF.

V is TRBV5-8 and J is TRBJ2-1, with 14 positions matching TRBD2. CDR3 length: 14 residues. Germline V gives CDR1 SGHTS, CDR2 YDEGEE. Trimming removed 4 bases from V and 10 bases from J; junction bases left unmatched: 4. CDR3 sequence reads: CASSQGLAGEEQFF. CDR3 DNA sequence: TGTGCCAGCAGCCAGGGACTAGCGGGAGAGGAGCAGTTCTTC.